Shown below are 14 T cell receptor beta chains from a single sample sequenced in a study of blood T cell repertoires in COVID-19 (dated by TCRdb to about 2020). Libraries were made using the immunoSEQ multiplex PCR assay. Imported from immuneACCESS, the table was reduced by TCRdb to in-frame sequences with V and J called. These copies leave out some clones; in studies compared against another copy, an unresolved V gene accounts for under half, and the cause of the remainder is not known. The sample has a few hundred thousand clones on record, about 90% of them singletons. Jointly, the top ten make up around 3% of the sample. The specimen sequenced was PBMCs or T cells enriched from blood (not recorded which). The receptors here all came from a woman in her twenties or thirties who had recovered from COVID-19.

V gene TRBV5-1 combines with J gene TRBJ2-3, with D possibly TRBD1 on 6 matching bases. This CDR3 is 14 amino acids long. V was cut by 4 bases and J by 3 bases, with 12 bases left in between. CDR1 is SGHRS and CDR2 is YFSETQ in the germline V gene. DNA for the CDR3: TGCGCCAGCAGCGAATACAGGGATACAGATACGCAGTATTTT. It is translated as CASSEYRDTDTQYF.

This sequence joins TRBV7-2 and TRBJ1-6; D gene unclear. V was cut by 1 base and J by 5 bases, with 15 bases left in between. The CDR3 covers 17 residues. In germline, CDR1 is SGHTA, CDR2 FQGNSA. CDR3 loop: CASSLDIRQANNSPLHF. The CDR3 nucleotides are TGTGCCAGCAGCTTAGATATTAGGCAGGCTAATAATTCACCCCTCCACTTT.

This sequence joins TRBV7-2 and TRBJ2-3; TRBD2 aligns across 14 bases. V was pared by 5 bases and J by 3 bases, with 4 bases of the junction left unmatched. The CDR3 sequence is 16 residues long. Germline assignment: CDR1 SGHTA and CDR2 FQGNSA. This CDR3 is CASSPRTSGRTDTQYF. The CDR3 bases are TGTGCCAGCAGCCCGCGGACTAGCGGGAGGACAGATACGCAGTATTTT.

This chain connects TRBV14 to TRBJ1-4; possible D gene TRBD1, 6 bases. Germline V gene data show CDR1 as SGHDN and CDR2 as FVKESK. V was pared by 1 base and J by 8 bases, with 14 bases between. This CDR3 is 15 amino acids long. The DNA of the CDR3 is TGTGCCAGCAGCCAAGTCCAGGGGTTGGAAGAAAAACTGTTTTTT. Residues: CASSQVQGLEEKLFF. The full variable domain, completed using reference TRBV14 and TRBJ1-4, is EAGVTQFPSHSVIEKGQTVTLRCDPISGHDNLYWYRRVMGKEIKFLLHFVKESKQDESGMPNNRFLAERTGGTYSTLKVQPAELEDSGVYFCASSQVQGLEEKLFFGSGTQLSVL.

This rearrangement joins TRBV7-9 to TRBJ1-2, with D uncertain. The CDR3 covers 13 residues. The germline V and J ends were trimmed by 5 bases and 3 bases, with 10 bases remaining between them. CDR1 and CDR2 (germline): SEHNR, FQNEAQ (reference sequence). CDR3 in amino acids: CASSHNSHYGYTF. CDR3 sequence (DNA): TGTGCCAGCAGCCATAACAGCCACTATGGCTACACCTTC.

V and J are TRBV5-1 and TRBJ2-7; no definite D call. V lost 0 bases, J lost 3 bases, and 13 bases lay in between. Germline CDR1 is SGHRS and CDR2 is YFSETQ. This CDR3 is 15 amino acids long. CDR3 coding DNA: TGCGCCAGCAGCTTGGTGGAGCAACCCAACTACGAGCAGTACTTC. Translating gives CASSLVEQPNYEQYF. Complete variable domain (other parts from reference TRBV5-1 and TRBJ2-7): KAGVTQTPRYLIKTRGQQVTLSCSPISGHRSVSWYQQTPGQGLQFLFEYFSETQRNKGNFPGRFSGRQFSNSRSEMNVSTLELGDSALYLCASSLVEQPNYEQYFGPGTRLTVT.

The V call is TRBV5-6, the J call TRBJ1-1, with TRBD1 matching over 9 bases. From germline, CDR1 is SGHDT and CDR2 YYEEEE. Trimming removed 4 bases from V and 8 bases from J; junction bases left unmatched: 6. This CDR3 is 13 amino acids long. The CDR3 spells CASSVGTGSEAFF. The CDR3 DNA reads TGTGCCAGCAGCGTTGGGACAGGGAGCGAAGCTTTCTTT. Combining the CDR3 with reference TRBV5-6 and TRBJ1-1 gives the whole variable domain DAGVTQSPTHLIKTRGQQVTLRCSPKSGHDTVSWYQQALGQGPQFIFQYYEEEERQRGNFPDRFSGHQFPNYSSELNVNALLLGDSALYLCASSVGTGSEAFFGQGTRLTVV.

The chain recombines TRBV25-1 with TRBJ1-3, with TRBD1 matching over 7 bases. Germline-derived CDR1 and CDR2 are MGHDK and SYGVNS. The trim removed 1 base at V and 5 bases at J, leaving 8 bases unmatched. This CDR3 has 16 residues. The CDR3 region has the DNA TGTGCCAGCAGTGAATCCGCCAGGGGGTTTAGAAACACCATATATTTT. Translating it yields CASSESARGFRNTIYF.

A note on this clone: This sample also contains other DNA sequences that code for the same CDR3. The chain joins TRBV2 to TRBJ1-1, with TRBD1 identical over 9 bases. V was clipped by 6 bases and J by 4 bases; unmatched bases: 6. Looked up from germline, CDR1 is SNHLY and CDR2 is FYNNEI. The CDR3 sequence is 14 residues long. CDR3 DNA: TGTGCCAGCAGCCCACAGGGGGCCGTCACTGAAGCTTTCTTT. Translation: CASSPQGAVTEAFF.

V and J are TRBV5-8 and TRBJ1-3; D not resolved. CDR3 length: 15 amino acids. Germline V gene lookup returns CDR1 SGHTS and CDR2 YDEGEE. V lost 2 bases and J 0 bases, leaving 9 bases between the germline ends. CDR3 sequence reads: CASSLYGVSGNTIYF. CDR3 coding DNA: TGTGCCAGCAGCTTATACGGGGTCTCTGGAAACACCATATATTTT.

V gene TRBV29-1 combines with J gene TRBJ1-2, with D uncertain. This CDR3 comprises 12 residues. V lost 2 bases and J 6 bases, leaving 10 bases between the germline ends. Germline V gene data show CDR1 as SQVTM and CDR2 as ANQGSEA. CDR3 DNA: TGCAGCGTTGAACGAGGGAGCGATGGCTACACCTTC. It specifies CSVERGSDGYTF.

This chain uses TRBV10-3 with TRBJ2-3, with TRBD2 matching 7 bases. The CDR3 totals 15 residues. From germline, CDR1 is ENHRY and CDR2 SYGVKD. Trimming cost V 3 bases and J 0 bases; bases outside gene matches: 3. The CDR3 sequence: CAISDRTSSTDTQYF. As DNA, the CDR3 is TGTGCCATCAGTGACCGGACTAGTAGCACAGATACGCAGTATTTT.

The chain couples TRBV30 to TRBJ1-1, with 7 positions matching TRBD1. The CDR3 extends over 13 amino acids. The germline V gene encodes CDR1 GTSNPN and CDR2 SVGIG (reference sequence). Germline trimming cut 2 bases from V and 3 bases from J; bases unmatched to any gene: 3. CDR3 sequence reads: CAWSSTGDTEAFF. As DNA, the CDR3 is TGTGCCTGGAGTAGTACAGGGGACACTGAAGCTTTCTTT. The full variable domain, its missing parts supplied by reference TRBV30 and TRBJ1-1, is SQTIHQWPATLVQPVGSPLSLECTVEGTSNPNLYWYRQAAGRGLQLLFYSVGIGQISSEVPQNLSASRPQDRQFILSSKKLLLSDSGFYLCAWSSTGDTEAFFGQGTRLTVV.

The chain is built from TRBV6-5 and TRBJ2-2; maybe TRBD2 (5 bases). Germline CDR1 MNHEY, CDR2 SVGAGI. Trimming shortened V by 6 bases and J by 8 bases, and 13 bases separated the two germline ends. The CDR3 loop spans 13 amino acids. CDR3 in amino acids: CASSRGPSGELFF. The CDR3 DNA reads as TGTGCCAGCAGCCGAGGGCCCTCTGGGGAGCTGTTTTTT.